These 11 T cell receptor beta chains originate from one sample sequenced in a study of technical replicates of blood from a handful of donors. Sequenced by immunoSEQ multiplex PCR; TCRdb stores in-frame clones only, minus some. The table lists about 83,000 clones, approximately 94% of them singletons. The specimen sequenced was T cells isolated from PBMCs. The receptors derive from a human donor in good health.

The genes are TRBV27 and TRBJ2-7, with 9 bases that match TRBD2. The CDR3 runs 13 residues. V trimming: 8 bases; J trimming: 6 bases; junction bases outside the gene matches: 8. The germline V gene encodes CDR1 MNHEY and CDR2 SMNVEV (reference sequence). The CDR3 protein is CASRLAGSLEQYF. The CDR3 region has the DNA TGTGCCAGCCGGCTAGCGGGATCACTCGAGCAGTACTTC.

The CDR3 spells CASSLAITPYEQYF. As DNA, the CDR3 is TGTGCCAGCAGTTTAGCGATCACTCCCTACGAGCAGTACTTC. J is TRBJ2-7 and V is TRBV28; no clear D gene. The CDR3 runs to 14 residues. CDR1 MDHEN and CDR2 SYDVKM come from the germline V gene. The V gene lost 2 bases and the J gene lost 2 bases, with 10 bases spanning the gap.

This chain joins TRBV7-9 and TRBJ1-2; 7 nucleotides agree with TRBD1. There are 14 residues in the CDR3. V shed 5 bases and J 5 bases; nucleotides not matched to a gene: 8. The germline CDR1 and CDR2 sequences are SEHNR and FQNEAQ (reference sequence). The CDR3 protein is CASSLGTDFYGYTF. In DNA, the CDR3 is TGTGCCAGCAGCCTCGGGACAGACTTTTATGGCTACACCTTC.

The gene calls are TRBV6-5 and TRBJ2-1; 7 bases match TRBD2. The CDR3 is 16 amino acids. V shed 2 bases, J shed 10 bases, and the junction held 14 bases outside the gene matches. Per the germline V gene, CDR1 is MNHEY and CDR2 is SVGAGI. CDR3 in amino acids: CASSYGLAEAGAEQFF. Here the CDR3 DNA reads TGTGCCAGCAGTTACGGCCTAGCGGAGGCCGGCGCAGAGCAGTTCTTC.

In this sample, this clone turned up a few times. The J gene is TRBJ2-7, the V gene TRBV28, with 8 bases lining up with TRBD2. The CDR3 consists of 13 residues. Per germline, CDR1 MDHEN and CDR2 SYDVKM. The J segment lost 2 bases and the V segment lost 8 bases, leaving 5 bases of the junction unmatched. For the CDR3, the DNA is TGTGCCAGCCGGTTAGCGGGACCCTACGAGCAGTACTTC. Protein sequence: CASRLAGPYEQYF.

The chain joins TRBV2 to TRBJ2-7; unclear D gene. Trimming took off 6 bases at V and 3 bases at J, with 9 bases between the two ends. Per the germline V gene, CDR1 is SNHLY and CDR2 is FYNNEI. This CDR3 comprises 12 residues. In nucleotides, the CDR3 is TGTGCCAGCAGCCTACAGAGCTACGAGCAGTACTTC. Protein: CASSLQSYEQYF.

This clone appeared a single time. This chain connects TRBV14 to TRBJ1-3, with D possibly TRBD1 on 5 matching bases. Germline-derived CDR1 and CDR2 are SGHDN and FVKESK. V was cut by 0 bases and J by 1 base, with 16 bases left in between. The CDR3 is 18 amino acids. The CDR3 DNA reads as TGTGCCAGCAGCCAAGATCCTGTCGGACATCTATCTGGAAACACCATATATTTT. Translated: CASSQDPVGHLSGNTIYF.

The gene calls are TRBV7-6 and TRBJ1-1; 9 bases line up with TRBD1. Looked up from germline, CDR1 is SGHVS and CDR2 is FNYEAQ. Unmatched junction bases numbered 10, after V lost 5 bases and J lost 6 bases. The CDR3 length is 15 residues. CDR3 protein: CASSAGQGAIPEAFF. The DNA for the CDR3 is TGTGCCAGCAGCGCGGGACAGGGAGCGATCCCTGAAGCTTTCTTT. The whole variable domain, remainder taken from reference TRBV7-6 and TRBJ1-1, is GAGVSQSPRYKVTKRGQDVALRCDPISGHVSLYWYRQALGQGPEFLTYFNYEAQQDKSGLPNDRFSAERPEGSISTLTIQRTEQRDSAMYRCASSAGQGAIPEAFFGQGTRLTVV.

V and J are TRBV5-4 and TRBJ2-3; no clear D gene. V was cut by 7 bases and J by 0 bases, with 6 bases left in between. The CDR3 consists of 12 residues. Germline-derived CDR1 and CDR2 are SGHNT and YYREEE (reference sequence). In DNA, the CDR3 is TGTGCCAGCCAGTCTAGCACAGATACGCAGTATTTT. This sequence encodes CASQSSTDTQYF.

The chain combines TRBV4-1 with TRBJ1-1; 8 bases are shared with TRBD1. Trimming took 5 bases from V and 1 from J; bases not matched to a gene: 15. This CDR3 region has 18 residues. In germline, CDR1 is MGHRA, CDR2 YSYEKL. This CDR3 is CASSFIPGGGRANTEAFF. The CDR3 DNA follows: TGCGCCAGCAGCTTTATCCCAGGGGGCGGCCGAGCGAACACTGAAGCTTTCTTT.

The chain joins TRBV11-3 to TRBJ1-1; D is perhaps TRBD1 (6 bases). Deletions cut 3 bases from V and 4 bases from J, with 9 bases between. The CDR3 length is 13 residues. In germline, CDR1 is SGHNT, CDR2 YENEEA. CDR3 in DNA: TGTGCCAGCAGCTTGGACAGAAGCACTGAAGCTTTCTTT. Translating gives CASSLDRSTEAFF.